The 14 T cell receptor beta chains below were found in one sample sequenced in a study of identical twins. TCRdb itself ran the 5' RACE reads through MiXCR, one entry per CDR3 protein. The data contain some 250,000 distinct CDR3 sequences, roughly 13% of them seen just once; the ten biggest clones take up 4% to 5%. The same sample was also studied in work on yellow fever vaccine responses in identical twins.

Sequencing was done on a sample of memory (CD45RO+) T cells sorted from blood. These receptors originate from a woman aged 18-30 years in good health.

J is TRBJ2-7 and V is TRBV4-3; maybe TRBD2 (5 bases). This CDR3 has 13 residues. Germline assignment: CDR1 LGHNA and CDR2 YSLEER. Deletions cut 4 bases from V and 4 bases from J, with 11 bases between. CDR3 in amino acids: CASSRSREYEQYF. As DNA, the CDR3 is TGCGCCAGCAGCCGTTCAAGGGAGTACGAGCAGTACTTC.

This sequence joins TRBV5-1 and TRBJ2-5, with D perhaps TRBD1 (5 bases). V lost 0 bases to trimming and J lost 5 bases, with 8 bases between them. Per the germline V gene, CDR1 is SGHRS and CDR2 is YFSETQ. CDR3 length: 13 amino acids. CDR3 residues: CASSLEGLETQYF. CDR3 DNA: TGCGCCAGCAGCTTGGAGGGGCTTGAGACCCAGTACTTC.

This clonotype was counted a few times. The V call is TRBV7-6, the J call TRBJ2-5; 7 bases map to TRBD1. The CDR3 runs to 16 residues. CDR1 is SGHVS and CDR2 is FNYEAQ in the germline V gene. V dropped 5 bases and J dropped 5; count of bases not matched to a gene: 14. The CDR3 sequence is CASSLGSATGYETQYF. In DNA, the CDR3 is TGTGCCAGCAGCCTCGGGTCCGCGACAGGGTACGAGACCCAGTACTTC.

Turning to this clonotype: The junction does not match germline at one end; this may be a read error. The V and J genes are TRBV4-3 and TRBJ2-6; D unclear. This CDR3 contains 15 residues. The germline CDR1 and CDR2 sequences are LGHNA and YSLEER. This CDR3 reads CASSQPGSEANVLTF. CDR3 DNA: TGCGCCAGCAGCCAACCAGGCTCTGAGGCCAACGTCCTGACTTTC.

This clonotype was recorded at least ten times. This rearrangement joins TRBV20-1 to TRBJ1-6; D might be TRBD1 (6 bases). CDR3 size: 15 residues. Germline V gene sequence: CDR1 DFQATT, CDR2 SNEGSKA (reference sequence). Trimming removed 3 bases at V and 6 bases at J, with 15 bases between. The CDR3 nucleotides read TGCAGTGCTAGGCTCAGGGGACTGGCTAATTCACCCCTCCACTTT. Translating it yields CSARLRGLANSPLHF.

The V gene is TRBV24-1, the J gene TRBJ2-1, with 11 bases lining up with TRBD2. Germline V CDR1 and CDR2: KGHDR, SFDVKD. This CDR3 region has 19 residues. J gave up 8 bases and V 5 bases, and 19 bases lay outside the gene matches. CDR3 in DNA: TGTGCCACCAGTGGTACCCTCGAAATAGCGGGAGGGCCGCGAGATGAGCAGTTCTTC. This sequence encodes CATSGTLEIAGGPRDEQFF.

CDR3 residues: CASSLGSGSSYNEQFF. CDR3 DNA: TGTGCCAGCAGCTTGGGGAGCGGGAGCTCCTACAATGAGCAGTTCTTC. The chain combines TRBV7-2 with TRBJ2-1; TRBD2 aligns across 8 bases. Germline trimming cut 3 bases from V and 0 bases from J; bases unmatched to any gene: 4. The CDR3 length is 16 residues. Germline V CDR1 and CDR2: SGHTA, FQGNSA.

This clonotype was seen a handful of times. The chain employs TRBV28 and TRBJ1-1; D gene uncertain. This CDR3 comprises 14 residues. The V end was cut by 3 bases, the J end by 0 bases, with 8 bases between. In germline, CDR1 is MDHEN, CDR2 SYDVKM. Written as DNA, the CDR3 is TGTGCCAGCAGTTTGAGGGTTTTGAACACTGAAGCTTTCTTT. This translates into CASSLRVLNTEAFF.

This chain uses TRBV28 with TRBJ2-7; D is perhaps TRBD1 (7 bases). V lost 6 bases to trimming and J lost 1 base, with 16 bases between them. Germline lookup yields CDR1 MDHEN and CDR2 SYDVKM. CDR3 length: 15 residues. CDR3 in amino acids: CASSKEGQSSYEQYF. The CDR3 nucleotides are TGTGCCAGCAGCAAGGAGGGACAGTCGTCCTACGAGCAGTACTTC.

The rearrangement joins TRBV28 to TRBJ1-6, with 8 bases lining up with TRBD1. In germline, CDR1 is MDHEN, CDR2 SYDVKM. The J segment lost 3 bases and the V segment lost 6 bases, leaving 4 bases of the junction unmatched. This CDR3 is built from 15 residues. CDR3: CASRMTGVYNSPLHF. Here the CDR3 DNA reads TGTGCCAGCAGGATGACAGGGGTCTATAATTCACCCCTCCACTTT.

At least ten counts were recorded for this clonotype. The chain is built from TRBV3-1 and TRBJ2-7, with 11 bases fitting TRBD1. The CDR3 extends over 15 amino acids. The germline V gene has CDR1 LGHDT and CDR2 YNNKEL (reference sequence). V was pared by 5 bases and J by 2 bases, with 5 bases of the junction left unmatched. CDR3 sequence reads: CASSTGTGGTYEQYF. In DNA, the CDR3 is TGTGCCAGCAGCACCGGGACAGGGGGTACCTACGAGCAGTACTTC.

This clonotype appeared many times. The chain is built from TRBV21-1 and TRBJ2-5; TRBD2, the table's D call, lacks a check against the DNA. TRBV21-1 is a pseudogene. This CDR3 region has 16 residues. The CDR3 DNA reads TGTGCCAGCAGCAAAAAACTTCTTACTAGCGGGGGGGCCTCGTACTTC. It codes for CASSKKLLTSGGASYF.

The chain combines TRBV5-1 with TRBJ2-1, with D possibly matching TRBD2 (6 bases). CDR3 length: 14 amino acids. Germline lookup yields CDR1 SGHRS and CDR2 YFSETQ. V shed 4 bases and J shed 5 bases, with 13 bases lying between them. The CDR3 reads CASSVLATNNEQFF. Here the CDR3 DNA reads TGCGCCAGCAGCGTTCTAGCGACCAACAATGAGCAGTTCTTC. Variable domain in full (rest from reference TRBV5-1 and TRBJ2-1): KAGVTQTPRYLIKTRGQQVTLSCSPISGHRSVSWYQQTPGQGLQFLFEYFSETQRNKGNFPGRFSGRQFSNSRSEMNVSTLELGDSALYLCASSVLATNNEQFFGPGTRLTVL.

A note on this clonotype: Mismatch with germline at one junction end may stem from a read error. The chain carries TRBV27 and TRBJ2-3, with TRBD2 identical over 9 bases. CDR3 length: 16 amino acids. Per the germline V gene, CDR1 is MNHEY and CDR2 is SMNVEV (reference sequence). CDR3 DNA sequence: TGTGCCAGCAGTTCCCGGCGGGGGGGATCCACACATACGCAGTATTTT. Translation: CASSSRRGGSTHTQYF.